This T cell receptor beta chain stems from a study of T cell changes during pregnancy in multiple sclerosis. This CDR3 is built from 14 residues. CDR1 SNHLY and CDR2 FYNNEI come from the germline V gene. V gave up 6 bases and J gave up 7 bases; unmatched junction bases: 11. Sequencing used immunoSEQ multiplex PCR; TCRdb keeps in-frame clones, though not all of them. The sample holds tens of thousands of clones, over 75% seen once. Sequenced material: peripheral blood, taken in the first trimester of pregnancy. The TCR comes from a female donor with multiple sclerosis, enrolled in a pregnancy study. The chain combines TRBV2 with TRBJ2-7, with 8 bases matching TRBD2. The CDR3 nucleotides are TGTGCCAGCAGCCTACTAGCGGAGGTGATGGAGCAGTACTTC. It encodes CASSLLAEVMEQYF.